Presented here are 7 T cell receptor beta chains from one specimen sequenced in a study of cytomegalovirus exposure and HLA in healthy donors. This PCR relied on a set of 60 Vbeta primers and 13 Jbeta primers. Using immunoSEQ multiplex PCR, the repertoire was profiled, and TCRdb retains in-frame clones only, with some absent. Of 150,000 to 200,000 clones listed, about 80% were seen once; the top ten hold roughly 1.3%. Material for sequencing was PBMCs. The receptors originated from a man in his thirties or forties in good health and CMV-seronegative.

The V call is TRBV5-5, the J call TRBJ1-2, with D possibly matching TRBD1 (5 bases). The CDR3 sequence is 14 residues long. Between the trimmed V and J ends, which lost 2 bases and 4 bases, there was a span of 12 bases. Per the germline V gene, CDR1 is SGHKS and CDR2 is YYEKEE (reference sequence). CDR3 in DNA: TGTGCCAGCAGCTTAGGGGCGGTAAGCTATGGCTACACCTTC. Protein: CASSLGAVSYGYTF. Full variable domain (remainder filled in from reference TRBV5-5 and TRBJ1-2): DAGVTQSPTHLIKTRGQQVTLRCSPISGHKSVSWYQQVLGQGPQFIFQYYEKEERGRGNFPDRFSARQFPNYSSELNVNALLLGDSALYLCASSLGAVSYGYTFGSGTRLTVV.

This chain uses TRBV30 with TRBJ2-5, with 8 bases aligning to TRBD1. Germline loops: CDR1 GTSNPN, CDR2 SVGIG (reference sequence). This CDR3 contains 14 residues. The junction had 5 bases not matched to a gene; V was cut back by 0 bases and J by 5 bases. Here the CDR3 reads CAWSVAGGDETQYF. The CDR3 region has the DNA TGTGCCTGGAGTGTAGCAGGGGGCGATGAGACCCAGTACTTC. Complete variable domain (other parts from reference TRBV30 and TRBJ2-5): SQTIHQWPATLVQPVGSPLSLECTVEGTSNPNLYWYRQAAGRGLQLLFYSVGIGQISSEVPQNLSASRPQDRQFILSSKKLLLSDSGFYLCAWSVAGGDETQYFGPGTRLLVL.

CDR3 DNA: TGTGCCACCAACTGTCGCTGTAAGTTCTTC. This codes for CATNCRCKFF. This rearrangement joins TRBV6-5 to TRBJ2-1; no clear D. The CDR3 has 10 residues. The germline V gene has CDR1 MNHEY and CDR2 SVGAGI. The V end lost 10 bases, the J end lost 14 bases, and 15 bases lay between the germline ends.

This chain joins TRBV6-5 and TRBJ2-7; possible D gene TRBD2, 5 bases. CDR3 size: 14 residues. The V gene's germline CDR1 is MNHEY and CDR2 SVGAGI. Trimming removed 6 bases at V and 1 base at J, with 13 bases between. In nucleotides, the CDR3 is TGTGCCAGCAGACGTACTCGGGATTCCTACGAGCAGTACTTC. Amino acids: CASRRTRDSYEQYF.

This sequence joins TRBV7-2 and TRBJ2-4; D is perhaps TRBD2 (5 bases). The CDR3 runs 14 residues. Per the germline V gene, CDR1 is SGHTA and CDR2 is FQGNSA. The V end lost 6 bases, the J end lost 3 bases, and 12 bases lay between the germline ends. This chain's CDR3 is CASSPGILKNIQYF. CDR3 nucleotide sequence: TGTGCCAGCAGTCCCGGGATACTCAAAAACATTCAGTACTTC.

This clone was seen just once. The CDR3 DNA sequence: TGTGCCAGCAAGAGGAGCTCCTATAATTCACCCCTCCACTTT. Protein: CASKRSSYNSPLHF. The chain uses TRBV2 and TRBJ1-6; D gene ambiguous. The germline V gene has CDR1 SNHLY and CDR2 FYNNEI. The V end lost 7 bases, the J end lost 0 bases, and 7 bases lay between the germline ends. The CDR3 sequence is 14 residues long.

The chain couples TRBV27 to TRBJ1-2, with 9 bases aligning to TRBD1. CDR3 size: 16 residues. Germline CDR1 MNHEY, CDR2 SMNVEV (reference sequence). V dropped 5 bases and J dropped 7; count of bases not matched to a gene: 14. The CDR3 here is CASSPSHDRGFSGYTF. The CDR3 coding sequence is TGTGCCAGCAGTCCATCCCACGACAGGGGGTTTAGTGGCTACACCTTC.